This TCR beta chain was captured by sequencing in a study of cytomegalovirus exposure and HLA in healthy donors. The CDR3 has 16 residues. Germline values: CDR1 SNHLY, CDR2 FYNNEI. Trimming left V 6 bases short and J 5 bases short, with 22 bases between. General study findings and limits: TRBV6-2, TRBV6-3 and some other V segments were excluded as indistinguishable.

Comment on this clone: As yet, its antigen is unknown.

The PCR made use of 60 Vbeta and 13 Jbeta primers. Only in-frame clones appear in the TCRdb table, and some are missing; sequencing was by immunoSEQ multiplex PCR. Of some 100,000 clones in the sample, 65% to 90% were seen once. The source is a woman aged 25 to 39 in good health and CMV-seronegative. This sequence joins TRBV2 and TRBJ2-5; tentative D call: TRBD2 (7 bases). The sample was PBMCs. The CDR3 nucleotides read TGTGCCAGCAGGGAACAATGGGGGGGCACAACGGAGACCCAGTACTTC. Protein: CASREQWGGTTETQYF.